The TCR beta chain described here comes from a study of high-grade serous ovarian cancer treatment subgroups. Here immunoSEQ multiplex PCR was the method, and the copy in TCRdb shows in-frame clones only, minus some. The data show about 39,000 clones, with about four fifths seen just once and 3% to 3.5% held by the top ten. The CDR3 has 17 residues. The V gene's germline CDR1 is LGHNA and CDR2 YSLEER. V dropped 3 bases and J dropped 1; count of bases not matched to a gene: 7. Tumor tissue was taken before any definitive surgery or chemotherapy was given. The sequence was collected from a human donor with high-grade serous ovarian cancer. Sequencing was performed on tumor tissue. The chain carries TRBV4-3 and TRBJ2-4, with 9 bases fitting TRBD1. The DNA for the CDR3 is TGCGCCAGCAGCCATAACAGACAGGGGGACGCCAAAAACATTCAGTACTTC. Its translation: CASSHNRQGDAKNIQYF.